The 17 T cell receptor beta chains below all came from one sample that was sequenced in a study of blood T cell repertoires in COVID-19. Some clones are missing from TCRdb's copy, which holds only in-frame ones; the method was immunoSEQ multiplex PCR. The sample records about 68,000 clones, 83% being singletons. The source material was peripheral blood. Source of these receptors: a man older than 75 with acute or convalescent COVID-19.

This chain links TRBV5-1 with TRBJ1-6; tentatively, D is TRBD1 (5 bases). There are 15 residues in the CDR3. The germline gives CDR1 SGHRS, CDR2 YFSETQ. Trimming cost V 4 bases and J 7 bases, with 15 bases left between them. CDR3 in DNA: TGCGCCAGCAGCATTAGCGGGGGAAGCAATTCACCCCTCCACTTT. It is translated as CASSISGGSNSPLHF. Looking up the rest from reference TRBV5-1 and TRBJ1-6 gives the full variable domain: KAGVTQTPRYLIKTRGQQVTLSCSPISGHRSVSWYQQTPGQGLQFLFEYFSETQRNKGNFPGRFSGRQFSNSRSEMNVSTLELGDSALYLCASSISGGSNSPLHFGNGTRLTVT.

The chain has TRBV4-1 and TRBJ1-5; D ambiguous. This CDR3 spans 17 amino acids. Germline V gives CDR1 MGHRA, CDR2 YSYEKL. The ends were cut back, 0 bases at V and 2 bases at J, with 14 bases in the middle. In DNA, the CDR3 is TGCGCCAGCAGCCAAGAACCGGCCTTAGCGGGCAATCAGCCCCAGCATTTT. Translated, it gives CASSQEPALAGNQPQHF.

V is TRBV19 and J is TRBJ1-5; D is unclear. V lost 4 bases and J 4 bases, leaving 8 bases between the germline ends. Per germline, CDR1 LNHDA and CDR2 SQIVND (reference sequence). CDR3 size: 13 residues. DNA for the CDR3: TGTGCCAGTAGTACCCCCCCTAATCAGCCCCAGCATTTT. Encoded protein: CASSTPPNQPQHF.

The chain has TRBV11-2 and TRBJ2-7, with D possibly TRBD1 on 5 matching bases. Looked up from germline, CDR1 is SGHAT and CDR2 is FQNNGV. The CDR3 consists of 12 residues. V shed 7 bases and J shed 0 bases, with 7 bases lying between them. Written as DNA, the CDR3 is TGTGCCAGCACGGACAACTCCTACGAGCAGTACTTC. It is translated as CASTDNSYEQYF.

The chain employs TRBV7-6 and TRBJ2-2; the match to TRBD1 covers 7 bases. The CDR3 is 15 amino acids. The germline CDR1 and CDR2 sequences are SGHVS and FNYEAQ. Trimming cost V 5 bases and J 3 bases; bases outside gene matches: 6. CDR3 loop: CASSRGGDYTGELFF. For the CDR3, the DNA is TGTGCCAGCAGCCGAGGGGGCGATTACACCGGGGAGCTGTTTTTT.

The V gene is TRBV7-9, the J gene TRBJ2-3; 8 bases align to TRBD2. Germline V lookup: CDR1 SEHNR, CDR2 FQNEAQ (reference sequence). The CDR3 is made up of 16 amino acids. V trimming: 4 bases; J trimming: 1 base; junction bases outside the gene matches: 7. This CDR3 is CASSSRRGVGTDTQYF. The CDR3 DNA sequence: TGTGCCAGCAGCTCCCGGCGGGGGGTCGGCACAGATACGCAGTATTTT.

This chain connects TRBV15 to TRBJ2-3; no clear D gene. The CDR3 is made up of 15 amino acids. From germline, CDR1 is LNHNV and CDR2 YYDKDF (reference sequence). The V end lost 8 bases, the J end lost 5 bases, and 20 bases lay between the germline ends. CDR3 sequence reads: CATSQSLITRDTQYF. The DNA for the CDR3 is TGTGCCACCTCTCAATCCCTAATCACTCGAGATACGCAGTATTTT.

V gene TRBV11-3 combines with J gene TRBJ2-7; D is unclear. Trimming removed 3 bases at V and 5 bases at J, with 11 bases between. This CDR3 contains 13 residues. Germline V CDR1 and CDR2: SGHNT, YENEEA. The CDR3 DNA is TGTGCCAGCAGCTTCCAGATGCTGGACGAGCAGTACTTC. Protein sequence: CASSFQMLDEQYF.

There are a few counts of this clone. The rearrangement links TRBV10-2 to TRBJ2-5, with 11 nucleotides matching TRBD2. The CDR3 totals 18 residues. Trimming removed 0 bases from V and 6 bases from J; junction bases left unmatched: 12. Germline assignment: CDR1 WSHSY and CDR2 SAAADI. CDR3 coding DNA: TGCGCCAGCAGTGAGTCGATGCTAGCGGGGGGCCGGAGGAAGACCCAGTACTTC. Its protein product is CASSESMLAGGRRKTQYF.

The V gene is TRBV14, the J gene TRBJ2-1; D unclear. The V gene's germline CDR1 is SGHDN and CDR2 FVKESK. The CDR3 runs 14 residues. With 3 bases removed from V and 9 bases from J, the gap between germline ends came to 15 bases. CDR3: CASSQSLGVGEQFF. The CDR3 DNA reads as TGTGCCAGCAGCCAGAGTCTTGGAGTGGGTGAGCAGTTCTTC. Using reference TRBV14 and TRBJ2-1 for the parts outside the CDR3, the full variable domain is EAGVTQFPSHSVIEKGQTVTLRCDPISGHDNLYWYRRVMGKEIKFLLHFVKESKQDESGMPNNRFLAERTGGTYSTLKVQPAELEDSGVYFCASSQSLGVGEQFFGPGTRLTVL.

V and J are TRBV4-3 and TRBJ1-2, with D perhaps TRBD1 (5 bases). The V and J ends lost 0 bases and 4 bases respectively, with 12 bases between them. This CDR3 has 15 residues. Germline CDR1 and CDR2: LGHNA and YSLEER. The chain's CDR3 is CASSQDGNRPYGYTF. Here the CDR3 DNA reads TGCGCCAGCAGCCAAGATGGGAACAGGCCCTATGGCTACACCTTC.

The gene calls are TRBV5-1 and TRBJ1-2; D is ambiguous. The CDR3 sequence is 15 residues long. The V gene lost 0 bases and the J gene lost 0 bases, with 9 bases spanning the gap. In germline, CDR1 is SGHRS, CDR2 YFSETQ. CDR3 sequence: CASSLDAGSNYGYTF. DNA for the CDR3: TGCGCCAGCAGCTTGGACGCAGGTTCTAACTATGGCTACACCTTC. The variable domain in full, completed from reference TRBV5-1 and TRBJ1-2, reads KAGVTQTPRYLIKTRGQQVTLSCSPISGHRSVSWYQQTPGQGLQFLFEYFSETQRNKGNFPGRFSGRQFSNSRSEMNVSTLELGDSALYLCASSLDAGSNYGYTFGSGTRLTVV.

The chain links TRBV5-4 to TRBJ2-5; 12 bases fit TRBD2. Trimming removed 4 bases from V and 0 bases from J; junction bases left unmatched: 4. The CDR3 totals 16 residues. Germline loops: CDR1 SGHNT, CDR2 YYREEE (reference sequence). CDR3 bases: TGTGCCAGCAGCCCAGGGACTAGCGGGTACCAAGAGACCCAGTACTTC. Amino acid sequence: CASSPGTSGYQETQYF.

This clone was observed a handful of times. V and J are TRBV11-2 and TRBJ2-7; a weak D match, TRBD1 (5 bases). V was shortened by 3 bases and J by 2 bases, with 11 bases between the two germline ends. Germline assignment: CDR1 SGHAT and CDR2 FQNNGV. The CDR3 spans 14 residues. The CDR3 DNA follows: TGTGCCAGCAGCTTTCAGGGTTTAGCCTACGAGCAGTACTTC. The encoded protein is CASSFQGLAYEQYF.

The DNA of the CDR3 is TGTGCCAGCTCACAGGGGGCTGGAAACACCATATATTTT. Encoded protein: CASSQGAGNTIYF. The rearrangement joins TRBV6-5 to TRBJ1-3, with 8 nucleotides matching TRBD1. The CDR3 is made up of 13 amino acids. The germline CDR1 and CDR2 sequences are MNHEY and SVGAGI. The J segment lost 2 bases and the V segment lost 8 bases, leaving 2 bases of the junction unmatched.

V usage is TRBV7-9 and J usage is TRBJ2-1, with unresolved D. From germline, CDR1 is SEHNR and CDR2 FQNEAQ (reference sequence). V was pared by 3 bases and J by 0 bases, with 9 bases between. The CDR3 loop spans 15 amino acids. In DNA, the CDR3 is TGTGCCAGCAGCTTTTCCTCCAGCTCCTACAATGAGCAGTTCTTC. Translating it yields CASSFSSSSYNEQFF.

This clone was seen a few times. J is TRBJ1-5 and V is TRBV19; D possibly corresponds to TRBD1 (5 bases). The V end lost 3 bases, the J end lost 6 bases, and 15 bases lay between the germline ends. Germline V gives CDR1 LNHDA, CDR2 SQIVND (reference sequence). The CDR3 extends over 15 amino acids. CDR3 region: CASSIWRGSGQPQHF. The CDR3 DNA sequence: TGTGCCAGTAGTATTTGGAGGGGTTCGGGTCAGCCCCAGCATTTT.